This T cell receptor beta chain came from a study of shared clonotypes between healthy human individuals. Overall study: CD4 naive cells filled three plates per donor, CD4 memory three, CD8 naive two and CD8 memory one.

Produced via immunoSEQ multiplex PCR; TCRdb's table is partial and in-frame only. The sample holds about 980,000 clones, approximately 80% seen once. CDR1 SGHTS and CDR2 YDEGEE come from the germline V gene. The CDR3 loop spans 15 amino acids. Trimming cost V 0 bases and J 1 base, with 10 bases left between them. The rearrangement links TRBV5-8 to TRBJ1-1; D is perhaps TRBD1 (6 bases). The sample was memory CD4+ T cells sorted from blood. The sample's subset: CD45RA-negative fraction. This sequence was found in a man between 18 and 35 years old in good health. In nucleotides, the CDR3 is TGTGCCAGCAGCTTGGGCGACAGGACGAACACTGAAGCTTTCTTT. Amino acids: CASSLGDRTNTEAFF.